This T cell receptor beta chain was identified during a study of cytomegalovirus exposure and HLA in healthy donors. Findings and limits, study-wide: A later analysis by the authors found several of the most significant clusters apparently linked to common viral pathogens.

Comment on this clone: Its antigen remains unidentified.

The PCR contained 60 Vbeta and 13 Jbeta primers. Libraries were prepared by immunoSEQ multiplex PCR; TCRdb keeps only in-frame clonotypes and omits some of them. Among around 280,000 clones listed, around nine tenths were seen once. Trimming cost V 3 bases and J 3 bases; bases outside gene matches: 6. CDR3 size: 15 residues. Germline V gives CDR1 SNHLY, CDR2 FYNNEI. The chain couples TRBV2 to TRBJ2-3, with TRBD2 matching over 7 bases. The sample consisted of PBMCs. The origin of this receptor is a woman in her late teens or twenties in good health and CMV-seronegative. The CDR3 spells CASSDIRDYTDTQYF. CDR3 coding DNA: TGTGCCAGCAGTGACATACGGGACTATACAGATACGCAGTATTTT. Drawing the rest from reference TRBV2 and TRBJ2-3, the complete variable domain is EPEVTQTPSHQVTQMGQEVILRCVPISNHLYFYWYRQILGQKVEFLVSFYNNEISEKSEIFDDQFSVERPDGSNFTLKIRSTKLEDSAMYFCASSDIRDYTDTQYFGPGTRLTVL.